This entry concerns a single T cell receptor (beta chain). Its antigen is undetermined. The entry originates in a study of beta chain features in type 1 diabetes. Findings and limits, study-wide: Naive, central memory and Treg TCRB repertoires seemed to resemble each other more closely in patients than they did in healthy donors.

The investigators reverse transcribed all of the isolated RNA, so they sequenced expressed TCRB transcripts. The protocol was immunoSEQ multiplex PCR, while the TCRdb copy is restricted to in-frame clones and leaves out a portion. The table shows 60,000 or so clones, with roughly three fifths occurring only once. Germline loops: CDR1 MDHEN, CDR2 SYDVKM. The CDR3 length is 14 residues. The V and J ends lost 6 bases and 5 bases, in that order; junction bases with no gene match: 6. The V gene is TRBV28, the J gene TRBJ2-2; 7 bases fit TRBD1. Material: Tregs from blood. This receptor was obtained from a young woman in good health. The CDR3 region has the DNA TGTGCCAGCAGACCAGACAGGGAGACCGGGGAGCTGTTTTTT. Translating it yields CASRPDRETGELFF.